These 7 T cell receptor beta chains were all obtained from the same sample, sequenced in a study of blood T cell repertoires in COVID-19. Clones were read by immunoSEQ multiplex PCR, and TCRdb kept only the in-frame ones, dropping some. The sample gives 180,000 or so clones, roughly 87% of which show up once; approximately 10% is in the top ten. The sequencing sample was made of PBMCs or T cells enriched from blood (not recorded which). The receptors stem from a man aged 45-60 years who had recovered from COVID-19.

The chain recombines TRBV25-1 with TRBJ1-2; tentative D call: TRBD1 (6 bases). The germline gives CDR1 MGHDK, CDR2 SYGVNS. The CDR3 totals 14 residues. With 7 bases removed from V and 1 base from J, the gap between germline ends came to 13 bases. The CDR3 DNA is TGTGCCAGCATTCAATCAGGGGATAACTATGGCTACACCTTC. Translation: CASIQSGDNYGYTF.

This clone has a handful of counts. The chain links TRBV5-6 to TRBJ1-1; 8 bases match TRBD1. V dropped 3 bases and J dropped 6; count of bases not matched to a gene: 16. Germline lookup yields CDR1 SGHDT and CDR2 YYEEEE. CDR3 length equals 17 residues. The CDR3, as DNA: TGTGCCAGCAGCTATTTTTTTCCCCAGGGGGCGCCCCCTGAAGCTTTCTTT. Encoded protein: CASSYFFPQGAPPEAFF.

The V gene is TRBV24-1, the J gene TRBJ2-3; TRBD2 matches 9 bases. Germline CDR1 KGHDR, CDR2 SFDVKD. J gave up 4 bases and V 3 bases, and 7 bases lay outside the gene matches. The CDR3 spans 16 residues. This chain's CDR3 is CATSDPTSGEADTQYF. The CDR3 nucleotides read TGTGCCACCAGTGATCCGACTAGCGGTGAAGCAGATACGCAGTATTTT.

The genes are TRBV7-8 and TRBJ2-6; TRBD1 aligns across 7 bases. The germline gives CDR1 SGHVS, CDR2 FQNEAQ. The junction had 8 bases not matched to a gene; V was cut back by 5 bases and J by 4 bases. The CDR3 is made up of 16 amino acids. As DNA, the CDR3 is TGTGCCAGCAGCCGAGGGGGCGCCGGGGGGGCCAACGTCCTGACTTTC. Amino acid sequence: CASSRGGAGGANVLTF.

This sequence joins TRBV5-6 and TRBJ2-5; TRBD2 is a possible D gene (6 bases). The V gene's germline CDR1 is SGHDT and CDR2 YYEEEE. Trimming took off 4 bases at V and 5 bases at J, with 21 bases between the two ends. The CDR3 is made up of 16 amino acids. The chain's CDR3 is CASSPGRGPGFETQYF. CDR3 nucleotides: TGTGCCAGCAGCCCGGGGCGGGGCCCGGGCTTCGAGACCCAGTACTTC.

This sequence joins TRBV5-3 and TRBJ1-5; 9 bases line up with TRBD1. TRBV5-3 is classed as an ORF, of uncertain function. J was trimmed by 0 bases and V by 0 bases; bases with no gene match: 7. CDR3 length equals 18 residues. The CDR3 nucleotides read TGTGCCAGAAGCTTGGGGCGGACAGGGGATTCTAGCAATCAGCCCCAGCATTTT. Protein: CARSLGRTGDSSNQPQHF.

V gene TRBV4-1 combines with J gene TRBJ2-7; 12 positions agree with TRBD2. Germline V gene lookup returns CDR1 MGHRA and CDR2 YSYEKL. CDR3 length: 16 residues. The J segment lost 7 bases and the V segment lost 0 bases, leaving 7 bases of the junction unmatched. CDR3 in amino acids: CASSQETSGSFGEQYF. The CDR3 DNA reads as TGCGCCAGCAGCCAAGAGACTAGCGGGAGTTTCGGAGAGCAGTACTTC.